The 4 T cell receptor beta chains reported below all come from one sample, sequenced in a study of response to subunit inactivated influenza vaccine. TCRdb reprocessed the RT-PCR reads with MiXCR, giving one entry per CDR3 protein. This sample has roughly 630,000 distinct CDR3 sequences, with roughly 15% found just once. Sample: PBMCs from blood, taken roughly 15 days before vaccination. The receptors shown here come from a man in his fifties or sixties who received an inactivated influenza vaccine.

The chain joins TRBV20-1 to TRBJ1-5, with 7 bases aligning to TRBD1. This CDR3 is built from 15 residues. Germline lookup yields CDR1 DFQATT and CDR2 SNEGSKA (reference sequence). V lost 4 bases to trimming and J lost 0 bases; unmatched junction nucleotides: 6. The CDR3 loop is CSATRQGLSNQPQHF. The CDR3 nucleotides read TGCAGTGCTACCAGACAGGGCCTTAGCAATCAGCCCCAGCATTTT.

This clonotype was detected only a few times. This chain connects TRBV27 to TRBJ2-2; 8 bases align to TRBD2. J lost 5 bases, V lost 3 bases, and 8 bases had no gene match. The CDR3 has 16 amino acids. CDR1 is MNHEY and CDR2 is SMNVEV in the germline V gene (reference sequence). As DNA, the CDR3 is TGTGCCAGCAGTTTTCTTGCGGGAGGACGAACCGGGGAGCTGTTTTTT. Its translation is CASSFLAGGRTGELFF.

In this sample, this clonotype turned up a few times. The rearrangement links TRBV3-1 to TRBJ2-5, with D unclear. Germline CDR1 LGHDT, CDR2 YNNKEL (reference sequence). Trimming left V 2 bases short and J 2 bases short, with 6 bases between. This CDR3 has 13 amino acids. CDR3 coding DNA: TGTGCCAGCAGCCAAACGATACAAGAGACCCAGTACTTC. It specifies CASSQTIQETQYF.

This clonotype was detected ten times or more. This chain joins TRBV6-2 or TRBV6-3 and TRBJ2-3; 8 nucleotides align to TRBD1. The CDR3 covers 14 residues. J lost 4 bases, V lost 6 bases, and 6 bases had no gene match. The germline gives CDR1 MNHEY, CDR2 SVGEGT. DNA of the CDR3: TGTGCCAGCAGCCTTTCGACAGGGGCAGATACGCAGTATTTT. Protein: CASSLSTGADTQYF.